This T cell receptor beta chain derives from a study of naive and memory T cell subsets. Both TRBC1 and TRBC2 were covered by a beta constant-region primer of two equimolar oligonucleotides. Nested alpha and beta constant-region primers with the SP2 primer drove four PCR rounds on ligated cDNA. TCRdb passed the UMI-ligation and nested PCR reads through MiXCR, listing each CDR3 protein once. The sample has 95,000 to 150,000 distinct CDR3 sequences, 36% seen once; the top ten hold 0.9%. There are 16 residues in the CDR3. CDR1 and CDR2 (germline): SGHRS, YFSETQ. The ends were cut back, 7 bases at V and 1 base at J, with 20 bases in the middle.

The V gene is TRBV5-1, the J gene TRBJ1-1; weak D call: TRBD1 (6 bases). Source material: central memory CD4+ T cells from blood. The receptor was derived from a human donor in good health. CDR3 amino acids: CASSWGAGPSNTEAFF. The CDR3 DNA follows: TGCGCCAGCTCATGGGGGGCAGGCCCTTCGAACACTGAAGCTTTCTTT. Filled out from reference TRBV5-1 and TRBJ1-1, the complete variable domain reads KAGVTQTPRYLIKTRGQQVTLSCSPISGHRSVSWYQQTPGQGLQFLFEYFSETQRNKGNFPGRFSGRQFSNSRSEMNVSTLELGDSALYLCASSWGAGPSNTEAFFGQGTRLTVV.